Described below is a single T cell receptor (beta chain) sequence and its context. Its antigen is unknown. Clones were sequenced by immunoSEQ multiplex PCR, and TCRdb holds only the in-frame ones, with some missing. Here the sample spans around 20,000 clones, just under 95% being singletons. The V end lost 7 bases, the J end lost 2 bases, and 8 bases lay between the germline ends. Germline assignment: CDR1 DFQATT and CDR2 SNEGSKA (reference sequence). The CDR3 totals 11 residues. The sample is drawn from a study of untreated major depressive disorder. General observations from the study: The small study sample limits how generally findings apply. TRBV05-01 (Vbeta 5.1) usage was higher in CD4+ T cells of depressed patients than controls. Differences in TRBV25-01 and TRBV02-01 usage did not reach significance.

Participants were all of European descent. The source of this sequence is a man aged 30 to 45 in good health. The chain carries TRBV20-1 and TRBJ1-2; perhaps TRBD1 as D (6 bases). The sequenced sample consisted of CD4+ T cells from PBMCs. In DNA, the CDR3 is TGCAGTGAGGGGACAAACTATGGCTACACCTTC. Amino acid sequence: CSEGTNYGYTF.